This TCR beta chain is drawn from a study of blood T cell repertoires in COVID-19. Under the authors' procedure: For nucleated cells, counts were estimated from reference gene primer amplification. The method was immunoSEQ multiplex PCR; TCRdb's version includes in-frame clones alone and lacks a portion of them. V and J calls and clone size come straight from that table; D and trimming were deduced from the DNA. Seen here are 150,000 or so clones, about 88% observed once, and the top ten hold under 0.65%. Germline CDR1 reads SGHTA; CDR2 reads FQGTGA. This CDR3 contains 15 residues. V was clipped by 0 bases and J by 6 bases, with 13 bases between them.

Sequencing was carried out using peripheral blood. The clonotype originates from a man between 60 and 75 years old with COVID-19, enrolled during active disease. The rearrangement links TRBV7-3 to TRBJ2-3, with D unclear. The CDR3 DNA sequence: TGTGCCAGCAGCTTAACAGTGATGAGCAGGGATACGCAGTATTTT. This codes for CASSLTVMSRDTQYF.